Here is one TCR beta chain with its context. The sample is drawn from a study of T cells in Graves' hyperthyroidism and ophthalmopathy. Regions amplified from RNA transcripts were the TCR beta CDR3 regions. TCR CDR3 underwent first-round RT-PCR with the HTBI primer set. TCRdb re-derived calls from the multiplex PCR reads in MiXCR, one entry per CDR3 protein. The sample shows 500,000 or so distinct CDR3 sequences, approximately 16% of them seen only once. Exclusion of a patient resulted from uncontrolled infection, other autoimmune disease, pregnancy or lactation. Germline values: CDR1 DFQATT, CDR2 SNEGSKA (reference sequence). V lost 6 bases and J 6 bases, leaving 18 bases between the germline ends. This CDR3 comprises 14 residues.

The clonotype originates from a woman in her 30s with Graves' ophthalmopathy. The chain is built from TRBV20-1 and TRBJ1-5; D is possibly TRBD1 (6 bases). Sequencing used blood. CDR3 sequence: CSALGTGGGQPQHF. In nucleotides, the CDR3 is TGCAGTGCCCTCGGGACGGGAGGGGGTCAGCCCCAGCATTTT.